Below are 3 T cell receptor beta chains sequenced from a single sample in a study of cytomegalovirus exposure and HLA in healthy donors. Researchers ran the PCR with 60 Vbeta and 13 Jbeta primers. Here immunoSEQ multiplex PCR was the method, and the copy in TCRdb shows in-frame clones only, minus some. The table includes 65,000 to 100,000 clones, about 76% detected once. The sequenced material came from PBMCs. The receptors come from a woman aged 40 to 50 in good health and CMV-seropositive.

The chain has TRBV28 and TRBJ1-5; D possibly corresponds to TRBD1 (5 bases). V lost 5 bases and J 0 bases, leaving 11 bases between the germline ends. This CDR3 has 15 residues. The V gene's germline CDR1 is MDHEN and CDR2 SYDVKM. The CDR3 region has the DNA TGTGCCAGCAGTAGCTTCGGGGGTAGCAATCAGCCCCAGCATTTT. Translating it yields CASSSFGGSNQPQHF.

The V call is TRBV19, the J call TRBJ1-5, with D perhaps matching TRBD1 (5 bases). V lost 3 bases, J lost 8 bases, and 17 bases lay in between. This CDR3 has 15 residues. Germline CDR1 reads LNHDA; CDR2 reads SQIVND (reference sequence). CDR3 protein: CASSIAGRGVKPQHF. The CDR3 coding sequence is TGTGCCAGTAGTATCGCGGGACGGGGGGTAAAGCCCCAGCATTTT.

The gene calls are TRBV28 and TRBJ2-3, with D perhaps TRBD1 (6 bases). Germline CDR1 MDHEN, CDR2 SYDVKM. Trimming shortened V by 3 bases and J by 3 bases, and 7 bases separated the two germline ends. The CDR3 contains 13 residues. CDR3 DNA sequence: TGTGCCAGCAGTTTGGGGGCAACAGATACGCAGTATTTT. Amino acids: CASSLGATDTQYF.